This T cell receptor beta chain derives from a study of T cells after somatic rescue of genetic block. Germline V gives CDR1 MNHEY, CDR2 SVGAGI. Between the trimmed V and J ends, which lost 6 bases and 4 bases, there was a span of 16 bases. The CDR3 is 15 residues long. Sequencing was performed with immunoSEQ multiplex PCR; in TCRdb, only in-frame clones are kept and a portion is missing. The sample gives some 15,000 clones, around three quarters of which show up once; approximately 15% is in the top ten. The sequenced sample was peripheral blood mononuclear cells (PBMCs). This receptor was obtained from a boy younger than 18. This chain links TRBV6-5 with TRBJ1-5; D possibly corresponds to TRBD1 (5 bases). The CDR3 DNA reads as TGTGCCAGCAGGTCGTTCGGGGGGGTGAATCAGCCCCAGCATTTT. Amino acids: CASRSFGGVNQPQHF.